The next 24 T cell receptor beta chains were all read from a single sample in a study of blood T cell repertoires in COVID-19. Libraries were prepared by immunoSEQ multiplex PCR; TCRdb keeps only in-frame clonotypes and omits some of them. The sample comprises approximately 240,000 clones, about 90% of which are singletons, and over 3% rests with the top ten. Sequenced material: peripheral blood. These receptors were collected from a woman aged 25 to 39 who had recovered from COVID-19.

This rearrangement joins TRBV7-9 to TRBJ2-1, with 7 positions matching TRBD1. Germline-derived CDR1 and CDR2 are SEHNR and FQNEAQ (reference sequence). The CDR3 contains 16 residues. V was pared by 2 bases and J by 0 bases, with 4 bases of the junction left unmatched. CDR3 in DNA: TGTGCCAGCAGCTTATGGACAGGTACCTCCTACAATGAGCAGTTCTTC. Residues: CASSLWTGTSYNEQFF.

V usage is TRBV19 and J usage is TRBJ1-5; TRBD1 agrees at 9 bases. Germline V gene data show CDR1 as LNHDA and CDR2 as SQIVND (reference sequence). CDR3 size: 17 residues. V lost 7 bases, J lost 7 bases, and 17 bases stayed unmatched. CDR3 in amino acids: CASTLGVTGGPRQPQHF. CDR3 bases: TGTGCCAGTACCCTAGGCGTCACAGGGGGCCCGAGACAGCCCCAGCATTTT.

This clone turned up a few times. The chain joins TRBV20-1 to TRBJ2-1, with 9 bases fitting TRBD2. This CDR3 has 11 residues. Germline V lookup: CDR1 DFQATT, CDR2 SNEGSKA (reference sequence). V shed 4 bases and J 15 bases; nucleotides not matched to a gene: 7. Here the CDR3 reads CSATTGTSWFF. CDR3 nucleotide sequence: TGCAGTGCTACTACCGGGACTAGCTGGTTCTTC.

The chain joins TRBV10-1 to TRBJ2-5; tentative D call: TRBD1 (5 bases). Trimming shortened V by 7 bases and J by 4 bases, and 22 bases separated the two germline ends. The CDR3 spans 16 residues. In germline, CDR1 is WNHNN, CDR2 SYGVQD (reference sequence). CDR3 in amino acids: CASITLDKGPRETQYF. CDR3 nucleotides: TGCGCCAGCATAACGCTGGACAAAGGCCCGCGAGAGACCCAGTACTTC.

The CDR3, as DNA: TGCGCCAGCAGCTTGGGGACTGGACCGGGACAGAATTCACCCCTCCACTTT. It translates to CASSLGTGPGQNSPLHF. The chain recombines TRBV5-1 with TRBJ1-6, with 7 bases that match TRBD1. Germline trimming cut 0 bases from V and 7 bases from J; bases unmatched to any gene: 10. The length of the CDR3 is 17 residues. Per germline, CDR1 SGHRS and CDR2 YFSETQ.

The J gene is TRBJ2-7, the V gene TRBV30, with D perhaps TRBD1 (5 bases). CDR3 length equals 14 residues. The ends were cut back, 4 bases at V and 2 bases at J, with 15 bases in the middle. Germline values: CDR1 GTSNPN, CDR2 SVGIG (reference sequence). This CDR3 is CAWTKGAGPYEQYF. The DNA of the CDR3 is TGTGCCTGGACCAAAGGCGCAGGGCCCTACGAGCAGTACTTC.

This chain uses TRBV2 with TRBJ2-3; TRBD1 might be the D (6 bases). Looked up from germline, CDR1 is SNHLY and CDR2 is FYNNEI. V was pared by 4 bases and J by 2 bases, with 16 bases between. The CDR3 extends over 16 amino acids. The CDR3 region has the DNA TGTGCCAGCAGTGTCCAGGGGTACCCCCTCACAGATACGCAGTATTTT. Amino acids: CASSVQGYPLTDTQYF.

The V call is TRBV5-1, the J call TRBJ1-3, with TRBD1 as a possible D gene (6 bases). The CDR3 covers 16 residues. V lost 1 base and J lost 4, with 15 bases in between. Germline V CDR1 and CDR2: SGHRS, YFSETQ. The CDR3 DNA reads TGCGCCAGCAGCTTGTCACAGCAGGGGAGCGGAAACACCATATATTTT. Translation: CASSLSQQGSGNTIYF.

This clone was seen once. The DNA of the CDR3 is TGTGCCAGCAGTTCACTCCTCCCGGGACAGACGAACACCGGGGAGCTGTTTTTT. Residues: CASSSLLPGQTNTGELFF. This rearrangement joins TRBV27 to TRBJ2-2; 7 bases fit TRBD1. The ends lost 4 bases at V and 0 bases at J; junction bases unmatched: 11. From germline, CDR1 is MNHEY and CDR2 SMNVEV (reference sequence). The CDR3 is 18 amino acids.

The chain joins TRBV7-2 to TRBJ1-1; the D gene is possibly TRBD1 (5 bases). With 5 bases removed from V and 5 bases from J, the gap between germline ends came to 18 bases. The CDR3 runs 15 residues. CDR1 SGHTA and CDR2 FQGNSA come from the germline V gene. DNA of the CDR3: TGTGCCAGCAGCCGTGCAAAAGGTCGGGGGACTGAAGCTTTCTTT. Amino acid sequence: CASSRAKGRGTEAFF. The full variable domain, with the rest looked up from reference TRBV7-2 and TRBJ1-1, is GAGVSQSPSNKVTEKGKDVELRCDPISGHTALYWYRQSLGQGLEFLIYFQGNSAPDKSGLPSDRFSAERTGGSVSTLTIQRTQQEDSAVYLCASSRAKGRGTEAFFGQGTRLTVV.

This clone was detected once. This chain connects TRBV6-1 to TRBJ2-3; unclear D gene. This CDR3 spans 13 amino acids. Per the germline V gene, CDR1 is MNHNS and CDR2 is SASEGT. Trimming shortened V by 3 bases and J by 3 bases, and 7 bases separated the two germline ends. Written as DNA, the CDR3 is TGTGCCAGCAGTGAGACGGAGACAGATACGCAGTATTTT. It is translated as CASSETETDTQYF.

V gene TRBV5-6 combines with J gene TRBJ1-6; no clear D. The germline CDR1 and CDR2 sequences are SGHDT and YYEEEE. V lost 1 base to trimming and J lost 9 bases, with 14 bases between them. This CDR3 spans 15 amino acids. The CDR3 DNA reads TGTGCCAGCAGCTTGCTTCTACAGCCAGTTTCACCCCTCCACTTT. Amino acids: CASSLLLQPVSPLHF.

This rearrangement joins TRBV11-3 to TRBJ1-2; possible D gene TRBD1, 6 bases. Trimming stripped 5 bases from V and 4 bases from J, with 26 bases between. There are 18 residues in the CDR3. Germline V CDR1 and CDR2: SGHNT, YENEEA. The CDR3 here is CASSGRGKHGSFGYGYTF. The DNA of the CDR3 is TGTGCCAGCAGCGGGAGGGGGAAACATGGTAGCTTTGGCTATGGCTACACCTTC.

V is TRBV5-4 and J is TRBJ2-3; TRBD2 aligns across 10 bases. Germline lookup yields CDR1 SGHNT and CDR2 YYREEE (reference sequence). This CDR3 is 15 amino acids long. Trimming took 4 bases from V and 4 from J; bases not matched to a gene: 6. CDR3 coding DNA: TGTGCCAGCAGCCGTAGCGGGGGGTTGGCAGATACGCAGTATTTT. It codes for CASSRSGGLADTQYF.

About this clone: Within the sample, other DNA sequences also encode this same CDR3. This sequence joins TRBV7-9 and TRBJ2-7; D gene unclear. Germline V gene data show CDR1 as SEHNR and CDR2 as FQNEAQ (reference sequence). The length of the CDR3 is 14 residues. The V and J ends lost 2 bases and 2 bases respectively, with 10 bases between them. The CDR3 DNA reads as TGTGCCAGCAGCTTAAGCCAGGCAACCTACGAGCAGTACTTC. It translates to CASSLSQATYEQYF.

The chain carries TRBV7-2 and TRBJ2-2, with 8 bases identical to TRBD2. The germline V gene encodes CDR1 SGHTA and CDR2 FQGNSA. The CDR3 sequence is 16 residues long. After removal of 5 bases from V and 1 base from J, the junction contained 6 bases not matched to a gene. Here the CDR3 reads CASSLFLAGNTGELFF. The DNA for the CDR3 is TGTGCCAGCAGCCTCTTTCTAGCGGGGAACACCGGGGAGCTGTTTTTT.

The genes are TRBV9 and TRBJ2-2, with 10 bases that match TRBD2. V was clipped by 5 bases and J by 3 bases; unmatched bases: 10. CDR1 is SGDLS, CDR2 YYNGEE, per germline. The CDR3 sequence is 17 residues long. The CDR3 sequence is CASRGGAGGPDTGELFF. CDR3 nucleotides: TGTGCCAGCAGAGGAGGAGCGGGGGGGCCCGACACCGGGGAGCTGTTTTTT.

This clone was seen a few times. The chain joins TRBV7-8 to TRBJ1-2, with 9 bases aligning to TRBD1. This CDR3 is 15 amino acids long. Germline CDR1 reads SGHVS; CDR2 reads FQNEAQ. V dropped 3 bases and J dropped 4; count of bases not matched to a gene: 6. CDR3 nucleotides: TGTGCCAGCAGCTTCCCCGGGACAGGGATCTATGGCTACACCTTC. This sequence encodes CASSFPGTGIYGYTF. The entire variable domain, with the rest obtained from reference TRBV7-8 and TRBJ1-2, is as follows: GAGVSQSPRYKVAKRGQDVALRCDPISGHVSLFWYQQALGQGPEFLTYFQNEAQLDKSGLPSDRFFAERPEGSVSTLKIQRTQQEDSAVYLCASSFPGTGIYGYTFGSGTRLTVV.

The chain is built from TRBV7-8 and TRBJ1-5; D call uncertain. Trimming took 1 base from V and 5 from J, leaving 9 bases between them. Germline assignment: CDR1 SGHVS and CDR2 FQNEAQ. The CDR3 spans 14 residues. The CDR3 coding sequence is TGTGCCAGCAGCTTAGGAGGATTCTATCAGCCCCAGCATTTT. It yields the protein CASSLGGFYQPQHF.

The gene calls are TRBV7-9 and TRBJ1-6; maybe TRBD1 (5 bases). The CDR3 consists of 14 residues. V shed 3 bases and J shed 5 bases, with 8 bases lying between them. Germline CDR1 and CDR2: SEHNR and FQNEAQ (reference sequence). CDR3 nucleotides: TGTGCCAGCAGCTTTTGGGGGGATAATTCACCCCTCCACTTT. Translating it yields CASSFWGDNSPLHF.

V is TRBV7-2 and J is TRBJ2-7, with a possible D match to TRBD2 (6 bases). The germline V gene has CDR1 SGHTA and CDR2 FQGNSA. V was shortened by 7 bases and J by 1 base, with 14 bases between the two germline ends. This CDR3 has 14 amino acids. CDR3 DNA sequence: TGTGCCAGCACCTTGTTAGCGGATTCCTACGAGCAGTACTTC. It encodes CASTLLADSYEQYF.

The chain uses TRBV6-2 or TRBV6-3 and TRBJ2-7, with D possibly TRBD2 on 6 matching bases. The CDR3 consists of 12 residues. The V end lost 4 bases, the J end lost 6 bases, and 10 bases lay between the germline ends. From germline, CDR1 is MNHEY and CDR2 SVGEGT. DNA of the CDR3: TGTGCCAGCAGTTTTGGGGGGAGCGAGCAGTACTTC. Amino acids: CASSFGGSEQYF.

This rearrangement joins TRBV5-1 to TRBJ1-1; TRBD1 aligns across 10 bases. The V segment lost 3 bases and the J segment 4 bases; nucleotides outside the gene matches: 12. Germline V gene data show CDR1 as SGHRS and CDR2 as YFSETQ. The CDR3 contains 17 residues. In nucleotides, the CDR3 is TGCGCCAGCAGCTCCCTCGGGACAGGGGTTTATCTCACTGAAGCTTTCTTT. Translated, it gives CASSSLGTGVYLTEAFF.

J is TRBJ2-3 and V is TRBV27; D call uncertain. V was cut by 1 base and J by 0 bases, with 8 bases left in between. Germline V gene data show CDR1 as MNHEY and CDR2 as SMNVEV (reference sequence). The CDR3 loop spans 15 amino acids. The CDR3 protein is CASSLFQTSTDTQYF. The CDR3 nucleotides read TGTGCCAGCAGTTTATTCCAGACTAGCACAGATACGCAGTATTTT.